These 20 T cell receptor beta chains came from one sample sequenced in a study of blood T cells in healthy people across ages. Primed by a sample-barcoded 5' primer and a J-beta primer mix, a second PCR proceeded for about 7 to 11 cycles. TCRdb re-called the 5' RACE reads through MiXCR, storing one row per CDR3 protein. This table holds some 900,000 distinct CDR3 sequences, roughly 43% found once. What was sequenced was blood. The receptors come from a man aged 25-45 years in good health.

V is TRBV29-1 and J is TRBJ2-7; 7 positions match TRBD1. The CDR3 sequence is 11 residues long. CDR1 is SQVTM and CDR2 is ANQGSEA in the germline V gene. The junction had 0 bases not matched to a gene; V was cut back by 5 bases and J by 2 bases. CDR3 in amino acids: CSVQGAYEQYF. CDR3 sequence (DNA): TGCAGCGTTCAGGGGGCCTACGAGCAGTACTTC.

The CDR3, as DNA: TGTGCCAGCAGCGAAACCGGGACCTCACTCCCAGAGACCCAGTACTTC. It translates to CASSETGTSLPETQYF. The chain employs TRBV7-2 and TRBJ2-7; D is tentatively TRBD1 or TRBD2 (5 bases each). The end of the DNA fits TRBJ2-5 better, so the J call may be wrong. Germline V lookup: CDR1 SGHTA, CDR2 FQGNSA. There are 16 residues in the CDR3.

The chain is built from TRBV12-3 or TRBV12-4 and TRBJ2-1; D possibly matches TRBD1 or TRBD2 (7 bases each). This CDR3 is 15 amino acids long. The V gene lost 4 bases and the J gene lost 5 bases, with 15 bases spanning the gap. CDR3 in amino acids: CASSSRGGNNNEQFF. CDR3 coding DNA: TGTGCCAGCAGTTCCAGGGGGGGCAATAACAATGAGCAGTTCTTC.

This clonotype was seen only once. The V gene is TRBV6-6, the J gene TRBJ2-3, with 12 bases fitting TRBD2. This CDR3 spans 17 amino acids. The ends lost 0 bases at V and 0 bases at J; junction bases unmatched: 1. The germline CDR1 and CDR2 sequences are MNHNY and SVGAGI (reference sequence). In DNA, the CDR3 is TGTGCCAGCAGTTACTCGACTAGCGGGGGTAGCACAGATACGCAGTATTTT. Its translation is CASSYSTSGGSTDTQYF.

The gene calls are TRBV6-2 or TRBV6-3 and TRBJ1-2; 12 positions agree with TRBD1. This CDR3 spans 14 amino acids. CDR1 MNHEY and CDR2 SVGEGT come from the germline V gene. The V segment lost 6 bases and the J segment 6 bases; nucleotides outside the gene matches: 5. The CDR3 sequence is CASSDGTGGHGYTF. The CDR3 nucleotides are TGTGCCAGCAGCGATGGGACAGGGGGCCATGGCTACACCTTC.

The CDR3 region is CASSKPRQGVTDTQYF. CDR3 in DNA: TGTGCCAGCAGCAAACCTAGACAGGGAGTAACAGATACGCAGTATTTT. The chain joins TRBV6-2 or TRBV6-3 to TRBJ2-3; 7 nucleotides line up with TRBD1. The CDR3 length is 16 residues. V dropped 6 bases and J dropped 3; count of bases not matched to a gene: 12. Germline CDR1 is MNHEY and CDR2 is SVGEGT.

The chain couples TRBV25-1 to TRBJ2-2; TRBD1 is a possible D gene (6 bases). Germline assignment: CDR1 MGHDK and CDR2 SYGVNS. Between the trimmed V and J ends, which lost 6 bases and 1 base, there was a span of 12 bases. CDR3 length: 15 amino acids. CDR3 region: CASSRPGVNTGELFF. The DNA of the CDR3 is TGTGCCAGCAGCAGACCAGGGGTGAACACCGGGGAGCTGTTTTTT.

This chain uses TRBV12-3 or TRBV12-4 with TRBJ2-7; TRBD2 might be the D (6 bases). The CDR3 runs to 15 residues. V was cut by 5 bases and J by 0 bases, with 14 bases left in between. The CDR3 loop reads CASSPGEVSSYEQYF. As DNA, the CDR3 is TGTGCCAGCAGTCCGGGAGAAGTTAGCTCCTACGAGCAGTACTTC.

This chain uses TRBV29-1 with TRBJ2-4; no reliable D call. Germline-derived CDR1 and CDR2 are SQVTM and ANQGSEA. The CDR3 totals 14 residues. With 5 bases removed from V and 0 bases from J, the gap between germline ends came to 11 bases. For the CDR3, the DNA is TGCAGCGTTAAAGGACCGATAGCCAAAAACATTCAGTACTTC. Protein sequence: CSVKGPIAKNIQYF.

V and J are TRBV6-4 and TRBJ2-3; TRBD2 aligns across 10 bases. V shed 4 bases, J shed 12 bases, and the junction held 10 bases outside the gene matches. Germline V lookup: CDR1 MRHNA, CDR2 SNTAGT. This CDR3 is 14 amino acids long. The CDR3 reads CASSVSSGGAFQYF. The CDR3 DNA is TGTGCCAGCAGTGTATCGAGCGGGGGGGCCTTCCAGTATTTT.

The chain has TRBV4-3 and TRBJ1-2; TRBD1 agrees at 7 bases. Germline loops: CDR1 LGHNA, CDR2 YSLEER. The CDR3 spans 15 residues. J lost 7 bases, V lost 0 bases, and 8 bases had no gene match. DNA for the CDR3: TGCGCCAGCAGCCAAGACCCAGGGGGATTCTCTGGCTACACCTTC. It is translated as CASSQDPGGFSGYTF.

This clonotype appeared a few times. The rearrangement joins TRBV14 to TRBJ2-3; TRBD2 might be the D (6 bases). Germline assignment: CDR1 SGHDN and CDR2 FVKESK. V was shortened by 8 bases and J by 2 bases, with 11 bases between the two germline ends. This CDR3 spans 13 amino acids. CDR3 region: CASGDLYTDTQYF. The CDR3 DNA follows: TGTGCCAGCGGGGACTTATACACAGATACGCAGTATTTT.

The sample holds many counts of this clonotype. This chain joins TRBV5-1 and TRBJ1-2; 7 nucleotides agree with TRBD1. In germline, CDR1 is SGHRS, CDR2 YFSETQ. Unmatched junction bases numbered 11, after V lost 2 bases and J lost 13 bases. The CDR3 is made up of 13 amino acids. The CDR3 is CASSLKGDSLFTF. DNA of the CDR3: TGCGCCAGCAGCTTAAAGGGGGACAGCCTTTTCACCTTC.

A few counts support this clonotype. CDR3 nucleotides: TGTGCCAGCAGCCCGGTACGGGGGACGACCTACGAGCAGTACTTC. Residues: CASSPVRGTTYEQYF. V gene TRBV6-2 or TRBV6-3 combines with J gene TRBJ2-7; possible D gene TRBD2, 6 bases. Germline loops: CDR1 MNHEY, CDR2 SVGEGT. The CDR3 loop spans 15 amino acids. V dropped 6 bases and J dropped 2 bases, with 17 bases sitting between them.

This rearrangement joins TRBV20-1 to TRBJ2-7; TRBD1 might be the D (6 bases). Per the germline V gene, CDR1 is DFQATT and CDR2 is SNEGSKA (reference sequence). The germline V and J ends were trimmed by 3 bases and 2 bases, with 11 bases remaining between them. This CDR3 has 13 amino acids. In DNA form, the CDR3 reads TGCAGTGCTAGTCCAGGGGATGCCTACGAGCAGTACTTC. It codes for CSASPGDAYEQYF.

The chain has TRBV30 and TRBJ1-4; D remains ambiguous. Between the trimmed V and J ends, which lost 3 bases and 5 bases, there was a span of 7 bases. The CDR3 has 12 amino acids. Germline loops: CDR1 GTSNPN, CDR2 SVGIG (reference sequence). CDR3 in amino acids: CAWRQANEKLFF. Here the CDR3 DNA reads TGTGCCTGGAGGCAGGCAAATGAAAAACTGTTTTTT.

This clonotype was recorded once. The gene calls are TRBV6-2 or TRBV6-3 and TRBJ2-2; D remains ambiguous. Germline V gene data show CDR1 as MNHEY and CDR2 as SVGEGT. The CDR3 totals 13 residues. The V gene lost 5 bases and the J gene lost 6 bases, with 10 bases spanning the gap. Written as DNA, the CDR3 is TGTGCCAGCAGTGATATCGGATCCGGGGAGCTGTTTTTT. Its translation is CASSDIGSGELFF.

This clonotype has just a few counts. The rearrangement links TRBV4-1 to TRBJ2-5, with 7 bases lining up with TRBD2. Germline values: CDR1 MGHRA, CDR2 YSYEKL. The CDR3 sequence is 15 residues long. With V trimmed by 1 base and J by 2 bases, 4 bases remained unmatched. The CDR3 nucleotides are TGCGCCAGCAGCCAAGGTTGGGGACTACAAGAGACCCAGTACTTC. It specifies CASSQGWGLQETQYF.

This clonotype has only a few counts. V and J are TRBV9 and TRBJ2-2; D remains ambiguous. The germline V gene encodes CDR1 SGDLS and CDR2 YYNGEE. This CDR3 is built from 16 residues. Deletions cut 2 bases from V and 0 bases from J, with 11 bases between. The CDR3 DNA follows: TGTGCCAGCAGCGTGGCCGCCGATTCGAACACCGGGGAGCTGTTTTTT. As protein: CASSVAADSNTGELFF.

The rearrangement uses TRBV7-2 and TRBJ1-2; 8 bases match TRBD1. Trimming removed 4 bases from V and 0 bases from J; junction bases left unmatched: 4. The CDR3 runs to 15 residues. The germline gives CDR1 SGHTA, CDR2 FQGNSA. CDR3 amino acids: CASSSQGATNYGYTF. The DNA of the CDR3 is TGTGCCAGCAGCTCGCAGGGGGCAACTAACTATGGCTACACCTTC.